These 10 T cell receptor beta chains were sequenced from one sample in a study of shared clonotypes between healthy human individuals. Produced via immunoSEQ multiplex PCR; TCRdb's table is partial and in-frame only. The sample lists some 2,500,000 clones, approximately 90% seen once, with about 0.41% in the top ten. The sequencing sample was made of naive CD4+ T cells from PBMCs. Subset denoted: CD45RA+ positively selected. These receptor sequences come from a young man in good health. Some clones in this sample may be carry-over from other donors' samples.

Comment on this clone: Other nucleotide sequences in the sample specify the same CDR3. The chain recombines TRBV5-1 with TRBJ1-2; the match to TRBD1 covers 8 bases. This CDR3 has 13 residues. The germline V gene has CDR1 SGHRS and CDR2 YFSETQ. With V trimmed by 3 bases and J by 8 bases, 6 bases remained unmatched. DNA of the CDR3: TGCGCCAGCAGCTCCGGGACAGGAGGCGGCTACACCTTC. This codes for CASSSGTGGGYTF.

J is TRBJ1-3 and V is TRBV28; perhaps TRBD1 as D (5 bases). Germline CDR1 and CDR2: MDHEN and SYDVKM. This CDR3 has 15 amino acids. Trimming stripped 6 bases from V and 1 base from J, with 13 bases between. This chain's CDR3 is CASSPTDRSGNTIYF. The DNA for the CDR3 is TGTGCCAGCAGCCCTACTGACAGATCTGGAAACACCATATATTTT.

The chain combines TRBV18 with TRBJ2-5, with TRBD1 matching over 11 bases. The CDR3 has 14 amino acids. CDR1 is KGHSH, CDR2 LQKENI, per germline. After removal of 6 bases from V and 4 bases from J, the junction contained 4 bases not matched to a gene. As DNA, the CDR3 is TGTGCCAGCTCGTCCGGGACAGGGGGAGAGACCCAGTACTTC. Protein: CASSSGTGGETQYF.

The chain carries TRBV30 and TRBJ2-1, with TRBD2 as a possible D gene (6 bases). V was trimmed by 1 base and J by 8 bases, leaving 12 bases between them. The CDR3 is 13 residues long. Germline V gene sequence: CDR1 GTSNPN, CDR2 SVGIG (reference sequence). The CDR3 coding sequence is TGTGCCTGGAGTGGACTAGTTGTTCATGAGCAGTTCTTC. Its translation is CAWSGLVVHEQFF.

The chain combines TRBV6-1 with TRBJ1-4; TRBD1 might be the D (6 bases). This CDR3 is 15 amino acids long. Germline V gives CDR1 MNHNS, CDR2 SASEGT. The V gene lost 5 bases and the J gene lost 4 bases, with 14 bases spanning the gap. The CDR3: CASSTGTLDNEKLFF. CDR3 nucleotides: TGTGCCAGCAGTACTGGGACATTAGATAATGAAAAACTGTTTTTT.

The gene calls are TRBV27 and TRBJ2-2; 13 bases line up with TRBD2. The germline V gene encodes CDR1 MNHEY and CDR2 SMNVEV (reference sequence). CDR3 size: 14 residues. V trimming: 6 bases; J trimming: 7 bases; junction bases outside the gene matches: 2. The CDR3 DNA follows: TGTGCCAGCAGAACTAGCGGGAGGGGCGGGGAGCTGTTTTTT. Translation: CASRTSGRGGELFF.

This clone was counted a single time. The chain has TRBV5-6 and TRBJ1-4; 8 bases are a match to TRBD1. Germline loops: CDR1 SGHDT, CDR2 YYEEEE. The CDR3 totals 15 residues. V was clipped by 2 bases and J by 5 bases; unmatched bases: 5. CDR3 amino acids: CASSFFRTGNEKLFF. The CDR3, as DNA: TGTGCCAGCAGCTTTTTTCGGACAGGGAATGAAAAACTGTTTTTT.

The V and J genes are TRBV5-1 and TRBJ2-3, with D tentatively TRBD1 or TRBD2 (5 bases each). From germline, CDR1 is SGHRS and CDR2 YFSETQ. This CDR3 is built from 15 residues. The V and J ends lost 7 bases and 0 bases respectively, with 15 bases between them. CDR3 in amino acids: CASAPSGTSTDTQYF. In DNA, the CDR3 is TGCGCCAGCGCCCCCTCCGGGACCAGCACAGATACGCAGTATTTT.

V usage is TRBV4-3 and J usage is TRBJ2-2; D gene ambiguous. Germline assignment: CDR1 LGHNA and CDR2 YSLEER. V gave up 6 bases and J gave up 6 bases, with 8 bases separating them. The CDR3 totals 12 residues. The CDR3 sequence: CASRRPSGELFF. The CDR3 region has the DNA TGCGCCAGCAGGCGGCCCTCCGGGGAGCTGTTTTTT.

This rearrangement joins TRBV28 to TRBJ1-1; possibly TRBD1 for D (5 bases). Trimming removed 7 bases at V and 0 bases at J, with 18 bases between. The germline V gene encodes CDR1 MDHEN and CDR2 SYDVKM. This CDR3 is 16 amino acids long. CDR3 sequence: CASNFSPGFMNTEAFF. In nucleotides, the CDR3 is TGTGCCAGCAACTTTTCCCCAGGGTTCATGAACACTGAAGCTTTCTTT.